This T cell receptor beta chain was obtained from a study of T cells in Graves' hyperthyroidism and ophthalmopathy. General study points: Blood also contained most expanded thyroid clonotypes above 0.001.

Patients were aged 18 to 65, had disease duration under 2 months, and had newly diagnosed hyperthyroidism. It was over 9.5 ml of fresh peripheral blood that supplied the PBMCs. Regions amplified from RNA transcripts were the TCR beta CDR3 regions. During a first-round RT-PCR of the TCR CDR3, the HTBI primer set was used. TCRdb called the multiplex PCR reads again in MiXCR, with one record for every CDR3 protein. Of approximately 520,000 distinct CDR3 sequences in the sample, around 21% were seen once. In its sample, this clonotype was seen many times. Antigen unknown. V dropped 4 bases and J dropped 5; count of bases not matched to a gene: 13. Germline CDR1 is MNHNS and CDR2 is SASEGT. The CDR3 loop spans 16 amino acids.

V is TRBV6-1 and J is TRBJ2-5, with 7 nucleotides matching TRBD2. The source material was blood. This sequence originates from a young man with Graves' hyperthyroidism. CDR3 region: CASSASGTTSRETQYF. DNA of the CDR3: TGTGCCAGCAGTGCATCCGGGACTACCTCCAGGGAGACCCAGTACTTC.